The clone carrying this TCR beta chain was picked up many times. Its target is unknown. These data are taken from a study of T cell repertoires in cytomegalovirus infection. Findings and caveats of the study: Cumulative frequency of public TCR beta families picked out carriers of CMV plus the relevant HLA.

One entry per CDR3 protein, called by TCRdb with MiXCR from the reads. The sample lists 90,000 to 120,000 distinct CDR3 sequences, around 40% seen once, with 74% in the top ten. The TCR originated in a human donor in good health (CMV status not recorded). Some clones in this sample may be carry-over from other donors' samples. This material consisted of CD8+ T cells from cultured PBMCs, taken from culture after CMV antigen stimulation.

In nucleotides, the CDR3 is TGTGCCAGCAGCTTAGTAAACTACAATGAGCAGTTCTTC. Amino acid sequence: CASSLVNYNEQFF. The V and J genes are TRBV11-2 and TRBJ2-1; D gene unclear. Germline CDR1 reads SGHAT; CDR2 reads FQNNGV. The CDR3 sequence is 13 residues long. V shed 1 base and J shed 3 bases, with 4 bases lying between them.